The 19 T cell receptor beta chains below all came from one sample that was sequenced in a study of CD8 T cells in cerebrospinal fluid in Alzheimer's disease (dated by TCRdb to 2020 to 2022). The library relied on 10x single-cell sequencing. The sequencer listed for this sample is NextSeq 550. The reads were reprocessed in TCRdb, with one entry per CDR3 protein sequence and no accompanying DNA. The sample table holds 1,700 or so distinct CDR3 sequences. The ten top clones hold roughly 9% of the sample. Sequenced input: cerebrospinal fluid. The receptors originated from a human donor with mild cognitive impairment.

This clonotype shows up as medium-sized by frequency. The V call is TRBV6-1, the J call TRBJ2-1; as DNA is missing, the TRBD1 call by TCRdb cannot be tested. The CDR3 sequence is 16 residues long. Germline assignment: CDR1 MNHNS and CDR2 SASEGT. This chain's CDR3 is CASSPVRDRYSDEQFF.

This clonotype is deemed medium-sized by its frequency. J is TRBJ1-2 and V is TRBV10-2. CDR1 is WSHSY, CDR2 SAAADI, per germline. This CDR3 is built from 14 residues. CDR3 sequence: CASTRAGNLDGYTF.

The chain couples TRBV28 to TRBJ1-1; the TCRdb D gene call, TRBD1, has no DNA to confirm it. Germline CDR1 is MDHEN and CDR2 is SYDVKM. This CDR3 comprises 11 residues. The chain's CDR3 is CATNRGTEAFF.

This clonotype is called medium-sized (0.01 to 0.1%) based on its frequency. V usage is TRBV12-3 or TRBV12-4 and J usage is TRBJ2-2; the TCRdb call, TRBD1, lacks DNA for checking. The CDR3 is 16 amino acids. The CDR3 here is CASSLMTGSNTGELFF.

This clonotype ranks as medium-sized in terms of frequency. The gene calls are TRBV2 and TRBJ2-3; as DNA is missing, the TRBD2 call by TCRdb cannot be tested. CDR1 is SNHLY and CDR2 is FYNNEI in the germline V gene. CDR3 length equals 17 residues. CDR3 residues: CASSELPGLGITDTQYF.

Measured by frequency, this clonotype is large. The CDR3 is CASTGTSGSYNEQFF. The V gene is TRBV11-2, the J gene TRBJ2-1; TCRdb selects TRBD2, and the lack of DNA leaves this call unchecked. Germline-derived CDR1 and CDR2 are SGHAT and FQNNGV. The CDR3 sequence is 15 residues long.

The rearrangement uses TRBV20-1 and TRBJ1-2. Germline V gene sequence: CDR1 DFQATT, CDR2 SNEGSKA (reference sequence). CDR3 length equals 13 residues. The chain's CDR3 is CSALRTVNYGYTF.

According to its frequency, this clonotype is medium-sized. V and J are TRBV27 and TRBJ2-7; TCRdb's assignment of TRBD2 cannot be checked, as there is no DNA. Germline V gene data show CDR1 as MNHEY and CDR2 as SMNVEV (reference sequence). The length of the CDR3 is 16 residues. Here the CDR3 reads CASSLSGLAASYEQYF.

The chain is built from TRBV4-3 and TRBJ1-3. CDR1 is LGHNA and CDR2 is YSLEER in the germline V gene. The CDR3 spans 14 residues. CDR3: CASSQDSGINTIYF.

In terms of frequency, this clonotype is medium-sized. This chain joins TRBV20-1 and TRBJ1-1. The CDR3 consists of 14 residues. The germline gives CDR1 DFQATT, CDR2 SNEGSKA (reference sequence). The CDR3: CSALGGPMNTEAFF.

The chain links TRBV30 to TRBJ1-6. CDR3 length: 14 amino acids. Germline lookup yields CDR1 GTSNPN and CDR2 SVGIG (reference sequence). The CDR3 reads CAWSGDVPDSPLHF.

This clonotype is called medium-sized (0.01 to 0.1%) based on its frequency. This chain uses TRBV27 with TRBJ2-1; TCRdb indicates TRBD1, and absent DNA this call remains unverified. The CDR3 has 14 amino acids. From germline, CDR1 is MNHEY and CDR2 SMNVEV (reference sequence). The CDR3 protein is CASWDRDGDNEQFF.

The chain uses TRBV5-6 and TRBJ2-2; checking the TCRdb D call of TRBD1 is not possible without DNA. Per the germline V gene, CDR1 is SGHDT and CDR2 is YYEEEE. CDR3 length: 15 residues. CDR3 protein: CASSLQGLGTGELFF. The full variable domain, with the rest looked up from reference TRBV5-6 and TRBJ2-2, is DAGVTQSPTHLIKTRGQQVTLRCSPKSGHDTVSWYQQALGQGPQFIFQYYEEEERQRGNFPDRFSGHQFPNYSSELNVNALLLGDSALYLCASSLQGLGTGELFFGEGSRLTVL.

This chain links TRBV6-5 with TRBJ2-2. There are 15 residues in the CDR3. CDR1 and CDR2 (germline): MNHEY, SVGAGI. The CDR3 is CASSYSSGNTGELFF.

By frequency, this clonotype is large (0.1 to 1%). The chain has TRBV11-1 and TRBJ2-1; as DNA is missing, the TRBD1 call by TCRdb cannot be tested. The germline V gene encodes CDR1 SGHAT and CDR2 FQDESV (reference sequence). The CDR3 runs 17 residues. Here the CDR3 reads CASSSFNRDRGYNEQFF.

The genes are TRBV5-6 and TRBJ1-2; TCRdb names TRBD1, which stays unverified in the absence of DNA. CDR3 size: 15 residues. CDR1 SGHDT and CDR2 YYEEEE come from the germline V gene. The CDR3: CASSLAYRTAYGYTF.

V and J are TRBV5-1 and TRBJ2-2. The CDR3 consists of 16 residues. Germline V CDR1 and CDR2: SGHRS, YFSETQ. CDR3 region: CASSLVSQISGGELFF.

The rearrangement uses TRBV27 and TRBJ2-6; the TCRdb call, TRBD2, lacks DNA for checking. The CDR3 length is 17 residues. Germline V gene sequence: CDR1 MNHEY, CDR2 SMNVEV (reference sequence). CDR3 amino acids: CASSVGPIPSGANVLTF.

This clonotype registers medium-sized by frequency. This chain connects TRBV30 to TRBJ2-1; TCRdb reports TRBD1, a call that lacks DNA to check it against. CDR3 length: 14 amino acids. CDR1 and CDR2 (germline): GTSNPN, SVGIG (reference sequence). CDR3: CAWKGVSGYNEQFF.